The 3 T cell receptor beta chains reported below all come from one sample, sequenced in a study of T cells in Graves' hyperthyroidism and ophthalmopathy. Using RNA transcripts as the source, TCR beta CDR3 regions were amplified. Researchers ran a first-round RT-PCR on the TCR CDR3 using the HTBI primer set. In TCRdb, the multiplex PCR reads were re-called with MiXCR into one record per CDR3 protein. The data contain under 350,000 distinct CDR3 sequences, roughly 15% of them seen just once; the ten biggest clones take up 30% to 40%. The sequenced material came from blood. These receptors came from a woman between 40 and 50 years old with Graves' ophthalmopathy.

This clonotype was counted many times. In DNA form, the CDR3 reads TGTGCCAGCAGCGGTGCGGGGGGGACAGATACGCAGTATTTT. Translating gives CASSGAGGTDTQYF. The chain joins TRBV25-1 to TRBJ2-3, with 9 bases identical to TRBD2. The trim removed 6 bases at V and 3 bases at J, leaving 4 bases unmatched. Germline CDR1 reads MGHDK; CDR2 reads SYGVNS. The CDR3 contains 14 residues.

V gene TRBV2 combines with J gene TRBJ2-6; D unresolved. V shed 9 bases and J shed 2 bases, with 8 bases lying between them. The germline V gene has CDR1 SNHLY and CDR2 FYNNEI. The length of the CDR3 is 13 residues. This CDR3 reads CARAVAGANVLTF. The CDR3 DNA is TGTGCCAGAGCAGTCGCTGGGGCCAACGTCCTGACTTTC. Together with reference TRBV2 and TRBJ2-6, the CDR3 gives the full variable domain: EPEVTQTPSHQVTQMGQEVILRCVPISNHLYFYWYRQILGQKVEFLVSFYNNEISEKSEIFDDQFSVERPDGSNFTLKIRSTKLEDSAMYFCARAVAGANVLTFGAGSRLTVL.

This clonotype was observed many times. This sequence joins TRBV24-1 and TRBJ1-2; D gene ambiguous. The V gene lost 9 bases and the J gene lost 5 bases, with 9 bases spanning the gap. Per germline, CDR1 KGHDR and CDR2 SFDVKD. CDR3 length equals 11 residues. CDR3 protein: CATRSAYGYTF. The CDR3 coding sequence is TGTGCCACCCGATCAGCATATGGCTACACCTTC.